Below are 16 T cell receptor beta chains sequenced from a single sample in a study of read filtering for tumor transcriptome and immune sequencing. This library used approximately 370 ng RNA and molecular barcoded adaptors spanning alpha/delta and beta/gamma chains. TCRdb recomputed calls from the reads with MiXCR, one row per CDR3 protein. The sample yields roughly 69,000 distinct CDR3 sequences, approximately 14% seen once. Material: a population of CD138-negative cells sorted from bone marrow. Every receptor here comes from a donor aged 40 or over with multiple myeloma.

This clonotype came up many times. The CDR3 protein is CSARVPTGQETQYF. The CDR3 DNA is TGCAGTGCTAGAGTCCCGACAGGCCAAGAGACCCAGTACTTC. V usage is TRBV20-1 and J usage is TRBJ2-5; D possibly corresponds to TRBD1 (6 bases). Germline CDR1 and CDR2: DFQATT and SNEGSKA (reference sequence). The CDR3 totals 14 residues. Trimming took off 1 base at V and 1 base at J, with 10 bases between the two ends.

The sample holds a few counts of this clonotype. A read error may be the cause here, since a much bigger clone is one base away. The chain employs TRBV29-1 and TRBJ2-7, with 7 nucleotides matching TRBD2. The length of the CDR3 is 12 residues. The germline gives CDR1 SQVTM, CDR2 ANQGSEA. Losses at the gene ends were 7 bases for V and 6 bases for J; bases not matched to a gene: 9. CDR3 DNA: TGCAGCGCCTTACCTACGGGAGGCGAGCAGTACTTC. This sequence encodes CSALPTGGEQYF.

The chain joins TRBV5-5 to TRBJ2-5, with unresolved D. The CDR3 is 13 amino acids. V was trimmed by 5 bases and J by 2 bases, leaving 10 bases between them. Looked up from germline, CDR1 is SGHKS and CDR2 is YYEKEE (reference sequence). Written as DNA, the CDR3 is TGTGCCAGCAGACCTGACTCACAAGAGACCCAGTACTTC. Translation gives CASRPDSQETQYF.

This clonotype was counted ten times or more. The chain combines TRBV24-1 with TRBJ2-1; 14 bases fit TRBD2. CDR3 length: 18 residues. V gave up 1 base and J gave up 3 bases; unmatched junction bases: 4. Germline V gene sequence: CDR1 KGHDR, CDR2 SFDVKD. CDR3 protein: CATSDFRTSGGNYNEQFF. CDR3 nucleotide sequence: TGTGCCACCAGTGATTTTCGGACTAGCGGGGGGAACTACAATGAGCAGTTCTTC.

This clonotype was recorded many times. J is TRBJ2-1 and V is TRBV7-9, with 14 bases aligning to TRBD2. The V gene's germline CDR1 is SEHNR and CDR2 FQNEAQ (reference sequence). Unmatched junction bases numbered 11, after V lost 6 bases and J lost 10 bases. This CDR3 has 16 amino acids. CDR3 in amino acids: CASSIGSGLAGVEQFF. In nucleotides, the CDR3 is TGTGCCAGCAGTATAGGATCGGGACTAGCGGGAGTAGAGCAGTTCTTC.

This clonotype appeared a few times. The CDR3: CASSPDRLDTQYF. CDR3 bases: TGTGCCAGCAGCCCCGACAGGTTGGATACGCAGTATTTT. The genes are TRBV7-2 and TRBJ2-3, with a tentative D call TRBD1 (6 bases). Germline values: CDR1 SGHTA, CDR2 FQGNSA. CDR3 length equals 13 residues. Trimming shortened V by 5 bases and J by 6 bases, and 12 bases separated the two germline ends. Based on the CDR3 plus reference TRBV7-2 and TRBJ2-3, the full variable domain is GAGVSQSPSNKVTEKGKDVELRCDPISGHTALYWYRQSLGQGLEFLIYFQGNSAPDKSGLPSDRFSAERTGGSVSTLTIQRTQQEDSAVYLCASSPDRLDTQYFGPGTRLTVL.

As to this clonotype: One junction end does not reproduce the germline sequence, and a read error may be involved. This chain uses TRBV20-1 with TRBJ1-5; 8 bases fit TRBD1. The CDR3 is 15 residues long. Germline CDR1 and CDR2: DFQATT and SNEGSKA (reference sequence). The CDR3 reads CSAGPGTGYSQPQQF. The CDR3 DNA sequence: TGCAGTGCGGGACCCGGGACAGGCTATAGTCAGCCCCAGCAGTTT.

As concerns this clonotype: This may be a read error: a much more frequent sequence differs by one nucleotide. The chain has TRBV29-1 and TRBJ2-5; 7 positions agree with TRBD1. CDR3 length: 13 residues. The germline gives CDR1 SQVTM, CDR2 ANQGSEA. The CDR3 protein is CCVARTGQETQYF. The DNA for the CDR3 is TGCTGCGTTGCTCGGACAGGTCAAGAGACCCAGTACTTC.

Only a few counts were recorded for this clonotype. A clone one base away is much larger, so this may be a read error. This chain links TRBV3-1 with TRBJ2-7, with 10 bases aligning to TRBD2. Germline CDR1 reads LGHDT; CDR2 reads YNNKEL (reference sequence). The CDR3 totals 15 residues. The chain's CDR3 is CSSSQVAGGGYELYF. Here the CDR3 DNA reads TGTTCCAGCAGCCAAGTAGCGGGAGGAGGGTACGAGCTGTACTTC.

This clonotype was seen at least ten times. The J gene is TRBJ2-5, the V gene TRBV27; no clear D. The CDR3 extends over 15 amino acids. Trimming left V 4 bases short and J 3 bases short, with 15 bases between. The germline V gene has CDR1 MNHEY and CDR2 SMNVEV (reference sequence). CDR3 coding DNA: TGTGCCAGCAGTTCGGACCGCGATTGGGAAGAGACCCAGTACTTC. This sequence encodes CASSSDRDWEETQYF.

This clonotype was recorded many times. CDR3 DNA sequence: TGCAGCGTTGAAGACAGGGGCTACACCGGGGAGCTGTTTTTT. Its protein product is CSVEDRGYTGELFF. The chain carries TRBV29-1 and TRBJ2-2, with a possible D match to TRBD1 (6 bases). V was shortened by 0 bases and J by 3 bases, with 8 bases between the two germline ends. The length of the CDR3 is 14 residues. Germline lookup yields CDR1 SQVTM and CDR2 ANQGSEA.

This clonotype counts as medium-sized (0.01 to 0.1%). The rearrangement joins TRBV7-2 to TRBJ2-1; 10 positions match TRBD2. Germline CDR1 SGHTA, CDR2 FQGNSA. Trimming at V came to 1 base and at J to 9 bases, leaving 3 bases not matched to a gene. This CDR3 has 14 amino acids. CDR3 protein: CASSLGLAGSEQFF. CDR3 in DNA: TGTGCCAGCAGCTTAGGACTAGCGGGTAGTGAGCAGTTCTTC.

In this sample, this clonotype turned up many times. The chain carries TRBV5-5 and TRBJ2-7; possible D gene TRBD2, 6 bases. Trimming pared 4 bases from V and 3 bases from J, leaving 11 bases between. This CDR3 is built from 13 residues. Per the germline V gene, CDR1 is SGHKS and CDR2 is YYEKEE (reference sequence). The CDR3 region is CASSQGLRYEQYF. The CDR3 region has the DNA TGTGCCAGCAGCCAGGGACTCCGCTACGAGCAGTACTTC.

This clonotype was recorded at least ten times. This chain joins TRBV29-1 and TRBJ2-1, with 9 bases lining up with TRBD2. The V gene end was trimmed by 2 bases and the J gene end by 3 bases; junction bases not matched to a gene: 5. CDR1 is SQVTM and CDR2 is ANQGSEA in the germline V gene. This CDR3 is built from 15 residues. The CDR3 is CSVEIVLAGYNEQFF. CDR3 nucleotides: TGCAGCGTTGAAATCGTACTAGCGGGCTACAATGAGCAGTTCTTC.

This clonotype was detected ten times or more. The chain links TRBV4-2 to TRBJ2-2; perhaps TRBD2 as D (6 bases). CDR3 size: 17 residues. Germline V lookup: CDR1 LGHNA, CDR2 YNFKEQ. With 0 bases removed from V and 1 base from J, the gap between germline ends came to 12 bases. The CDR3 sequence: CASSQDDAGLNTGELFF. CDR3 DNA: TGTGCCAGCAGCCAAGATGACGCGGGACTGAACACCGGGGAGCTGTTTTTT.

This clonotype occurred many times. V is TRBV7-3 and J is TRBJ2-1; maybe TRBD2 (6 bases). In germline, CDR1 is SGHTA, CDR2 FQGTGA. Trimming took off 7 bases at V and 9 bases at J, with 25 bases between the two ends. The CDR3 is 16 residues long. This CDR3 reads CASTPRRGDRGLEQFF. The CDR3 nucleotides are TGTGCCAGCACCCCCCGGCGGGGAGACCGGGGTCTTGAGCAGTTCTTC.